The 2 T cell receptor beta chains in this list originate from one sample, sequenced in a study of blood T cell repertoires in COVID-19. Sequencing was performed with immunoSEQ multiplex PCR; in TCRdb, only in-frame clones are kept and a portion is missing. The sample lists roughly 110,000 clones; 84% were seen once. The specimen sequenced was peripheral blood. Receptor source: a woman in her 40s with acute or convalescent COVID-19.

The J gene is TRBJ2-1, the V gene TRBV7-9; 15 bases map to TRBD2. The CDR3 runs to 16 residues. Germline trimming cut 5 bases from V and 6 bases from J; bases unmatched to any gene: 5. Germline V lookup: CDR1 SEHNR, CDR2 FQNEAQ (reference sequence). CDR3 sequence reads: CASSDRTSGGANEQFF. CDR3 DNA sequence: TGTGCCAGCAGCGATAGGACTAGCGGGGGGGCCAATGAGCAGTTCTTC.

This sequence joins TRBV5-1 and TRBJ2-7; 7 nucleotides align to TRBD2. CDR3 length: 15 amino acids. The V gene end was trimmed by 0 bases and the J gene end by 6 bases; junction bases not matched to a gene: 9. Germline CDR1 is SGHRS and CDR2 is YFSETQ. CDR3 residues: CASSLAGSGGGEQYF. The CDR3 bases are TGCGCCAGCAGCTTGGCGGGAAGTGGGGGGGGCGAGCAGTACTTC.